This TCR beta chain was captured by sequencing in a study of a mutant IDH1 vaccine in newly diagnosed glioma. Study-wide context: Most patients had received both radiotherapy and temozolomide, the prior options being radiotherapy, temozolomide, or both.

Sequencing used immunoSEQ multiplex PCR; TCRdb keeps in-frame clones, though not all of them. The data contain over 75,000 clones, 80% of them singletons. Overall study results and limits: The vaccine induced immune responses, and these occurred in over 90% of patients.

Time point given: baseline, week 1 (first vaccination visit). The treatment was: pre-vaccination baseline after standard-of-care therapy. The study enrolled donors with new WHO grade 3 or 4 IDH1-mutant, ATRX-lost astrocytomas. J gave up 2 bases and V 6 bases, and 4 bases lay outside the gene matches. The CDR3 consists of 14 residues. Germline CDR1 reads WSHSY; CDR2 reads SAAADI. As to this clone: Its antigen is unidentified.

The V call is TRBV10-2, the J call TRBJ2-1; 7 bases fit TRBD2. The TCR originated in a man aged 35 to 55 with glioma. Sample: PBMCs, taken from a glioma patient treated with radiotherapy, temozolomide or both. The DNA of the CDR3 is TGCGCCAGCAGGGGGGACTACCCCTACAATGAGCAGTTCTTC. It specifies CASRGDYPYNEQFF.